What follows are 25 T cell receptor beta chains derived from one specimen sequenced in a study of cytomegalovirus exposure and HLA in healthy donors. PCR used 60 Vbeta primers and 13 Jbeta primers. The data were produced by immunoSEQ multiplex PCR, yet TCRdb's version contains in-frame clones alone and is incomplete. The sample records about 160,000 clones, around 84% being singletons. Sequences were obtained from PBMCs. All receptors derive from a male donor in good health and CMV-seropositive.

The rearrangement joins TRBV28 to TRBJ1-2; TRBD1 is a possible D gene (5 bases). V lost 1 base and J lost 2, with 11 bases in between. Per the germline V gene, CDR1 is MDHEN and CDR2 is SYDVKM. The CDR3 consists of 15 residues. CDR3 in DNA: TGTGCCAGCAGTTTATCTGGGGCCGTAAACTATGGCTACACCTTC. Its translation: CASSLSGAVNYGYTF.

The chain recombines TRBV7-6 with TRBJ1-2; D ambiguous. This CDR3 comprises 13 residues. Germline CDR1 is SGHVS and CDR2 is FNYEAQ. Trimming pared 4 bases from V and 8 bases from J, leaving 14 bases between. CDR3 sequence: CASSSGLIGGYTF. Here the CDR3 DNA reads TGTGCCAGCAGCTCGGGTTTGATAGGCGGCTACACCTTC.

The chain uses TRBV6-5 and TRBJ1-3, with 8 positions matching TRBD1. The CDR3 extends over 14 amino acids. CDR1 and CDR2 (germline): MNHEY, SVGAGI. The V segment lost 6 bases and the J segment 1 base; nucleotides outside the gene matches: 2. CDR3 DNA sequence: TGTGCCAGCAGCCAGGGGGCTTCTGGAAACACCATATATTTT. This codes for CASSQGASGNTIYF.

The chain has TRBV6-5 and TRBJ1-2; a possible D gene is TRBD1 (6 bases). Germline CDR1 reads MNHEY; CDR2 reads SVGAGI. Trimming removed 6 bases at V and 4 bases at J, with 15 bases between. The CDR3 is 14 residues long. In DNA form, the CDR3 reads TGTGCCAGCAGCATCACCGGGACAAGCTATGGCTACACCTTC. This translates into CASSITGTSYGYTF.

The table lists this clone with many counts. The rearrangement uses TRBV10-3 and TRBJ1-1; D not certain. This CDR3 has 12 amino acids. CDR1 is ENHRY and CDR2 is SYGVKD in the germline V gene. V dropped 4 bases and J dropped 10 bases, with 13 bases sitting between them. CDR3 region: CAISGISGGAFF. The DNA for the CDR3 is TGTGCCATCAGTGGTATCTCTGGAGGAGCTTTCTTT.

The rearrangement joins TRBV7-2 to TRBJ2-7; 7 bases match TRBD2. Trimming at V came to 2 bases and at J to 0 bases, leaving 4 bases not matched to a gene. There are 15 residues in the CDR3. From germline, CDR1 is SGHTA and CDR2 FQGNSA. CDR3 region: CASSLTSVGSYEQYF. CDR3 nucleotide sequence: TGTGCCAGCAGCTTAACTAGCGTTGGCTCCTACGAGCAGTACTTC.

V is TRBV10-1 and J is TRBJ1-5; D gene ambiguous. Germline values: CDR1 WNHNN, CDR2 SYGVQD (reference sequence). The V end lost 3 bases, the J end lost 4 bases, and 22 bases lay between the germline ends. The CDR3 is 18 residues long. The CDR3 sequence: CASSDPVAASEGNQPQHF. CDR3 bases: TGCGCCAGCAGTGACCCCGTGGCAGCCAGCGAAGGAAATCAGCCCCAGCATTTT.

The rearrangement links TRBV27 to TRBJ1-1; 8 bases map to TRBD1. Germline-derived CDR1 and CDR2 are MNHEY and SMNVEV (reference sequence). The CDR3 is made up of 14 amino acids. V lost 3 bases to trimming and J lost 6 bases; unmatched junction nucleotides: 6. The CDR3 here is CASSLGQGASEAFF. As DNA, the CDR3 is TGTGCCAGCAGTTTGGGGCAGGGGGCTTCTGAAGCTTTCTTT.

This clone showed up just a few times. The chain combines TRBV7-2 with TRBJ1-1; TRBD1 might be the D (5 bases). Trimming left V 1 base short and J 11 bases short, with 14 bases between. The CDR3 totals 13 residues. Germline CDR1 is SGHTA and CDR2 is FQGNSA. CDR3 in amino acids: CASSLGRSRGAFF. As DNA, the CDR3 is TGTGCCAGCAGCTTAGGAAGGAGCCGGGGGGCTTTCTTT.

A note on this clone: In the same sample, other DNA sequences code for this CDR3. The chain combines TRBV30 with TRBJ2-2; D possibly corresponds to TRBD2 (6 bases). V was shortened by 3 bases and J by 5 bases, with 7 bases between the two germline ends. The CDR3 has 12 amino acids. CDR1 and CDR2 from the germline V gene are GTSNPN and SVGIG (reference sequence). The CDR3 region has the DNA TGTGCCTGGAGCCGGGGGACCGGGGAGCTGTTTTTT. As protein: CAWSRGTGELFF.

This clone was picked up a small number of times. The chain links TRBV19 to TRBJ1-5; possible D gene TRBD1, 6 bases. Germline CDR1 is LNHDA and CDR2 is SQIVND (reference sequence). CDR3 length: 16 residues. V lost 7 bases and J 0 bases, leaving 16 bases between the germline ends. In DNA form, the CDR3 reads TGTGCCAGTACCAGGGGCCAGCCCAATAGCAATCAGCCCCAGCATTTT. Its translation is CASTRGQPNSNQPQHF. Full variable domain (rest looked up from reference TRBV19 and TRBJ1-5): DGGITQSPKYLFRKEGQNVTLSCEQNLNHDAMYWYRQDPGQGLRLIYYSQIVNDFQKGDIAEGYSVSREKKESFPLTVTSAQKNPTAFYLCASTRGQPNSNQPQHFGDGTRLSIL.

The chain combines TRBV19 with TRBJ2-2, with D possibly TRBD2 on 5 matching bases. V was shortened by 8 bases and J by 3 bases, with 13 bases between the two germline ends. CDR1 is LNHDA, CDR2 SQIVND, per germline (reference sequence). The CDR3 is 14 residues long. Here the CDR3 reads CASRDYADTGELFF. The CDR3 DNA follows: TGTGCCAGTCGCGACTATGCCGACACCGGGGAGCTGTTTTTT.

The chain has TRBV5-4 and TRBJ2-2; 10 bases agree with TRBD2. V lost 1 base and J lost 6; bases outside the gene matches: 3. The CDR3 covers 15 residues. The germline V gene has CDR1 SGHNT and CDR2 YYREEE (reference sequence). DNA for the CDR3: TGTGCCAGCAGCTTGCTAGCGGGAGAGGCCGGGGAGCTGTTTTTT. This sequence encodes CASSLLAGEAGELFF.

With regard to this clone: One junction end disagrees with the germline gene, perhaps due to a read error. The chain carries TRBV5-1 and TRBJ1-1; TRBD1 is a possible D gene (5 bases). The CDR3 loop spans 14 amino acids. Germline assignment: CDR1 SGHRS and CDR2 YFSETQ. The CDR3 nucleotides read TGCGCCAGCAGCTTGGTAGCAGGGAACGCTGAAGCTTTCTTT. Translation: CASSLVAGNAEAFF.

This chain links TRBV11-2 with TRBJ1-5; D is perhaps TRBD1 (5 bases). The CDR3 contains 18 residues. Deletions cut 4 bases from V and 1 base from J, with 20 bases between. Germline V gene lookup returns CDR1 SGHAT and CDR2 FQNNGV. The CDR3 protein is CASSSLRGKGLSNQPQHF. The DNA of the CDR3 is TGTGCCAGCAGCTCACTCCGTGGGAAGGGACTAAGCAATCAGCCCCAGCATTTT.

V and J are TRBV19 and TRBJ2-2, with 9 bases matching TRBD2. CDR1 and CDR2 (germline): LNHDA, SQIVND (reference sequence). Trimming removed 11 bases from V and 7 bases from J; junction bases left unmatched: 17. CDR3 size: 16 residues. The CDR3 loop is CASWSSGRTGFGELFF. For the CDR3, the DNA is TGTGCCTCCTGGAGTAGCGGGAGAACGGGGTTCGGGGAGCTGTTTTTT.

The chain joins TRBV9 to TRBJ2-2, with D perhaps matching TRBD2 (6 bases). This CDR3 region has 15 residues. V was cut by 5 bases and J by 2 bases, with 13 bases left in between. Germline V lookup: CDR1 SGDLS, CDR2 YYNGEE. The CDR3 bases are TGTGCCAGCAGTATTGGCGGGGTTAACACCGGGGAGCTGTTTTTT. Its protein is CASSIGGVNTGELFF.

This chain's CDR3 is CASSLPTKLAGPRLNEQFF. The CDR3 DNA reads TGCGCCAGCAGCTTACCAACTAAACTAGCGGGGCCACGACTCAATGAGCAGTTCTTC. The chain links TRBV5-1 to TRBJ2-1; 10 bases align to TRBD2. This CDR3 spans 19 amino acids. Germline V gives CDR1 SGHRS, CDR2 YFSETQ. After removal of 2 bases from V and 6 bases from J, the junction contained 17 bases not matched to a gene.

J is TRBJ2-2 and V is TRBV30; D remains ambiguous. Germline V lookup: CDR1 GTSNPN, CDR2 SVGIG (reference sequence). Trimming took 2 bases from V and 1 from J, leaving 5 bases between them. This CDR3 comprises 13 residues. CDR3 in amino acids: CAWSPLNTGELFF. The CDR3 DNA reads TGTGCCTGGAGTCCCCTGAACACCGGGGAGCTGTTTTTT.

Points on this clone: The junction departs from germline at one end; a sequencing error may be responsible. The chain is built from TRBV15 and TRBJ2-7, with D tentatively TRBD2 (6 bases). Germline V lookup: CDR1 LNHNV, CDR2 YYDKDF (reference sequence). The CDR3 is made up of 13 amino acids. This CDR3 reads CATSRDLGGRGGF. CDR3 coding DNA: TGTGCCACCAGCAGAGATTTGGGCGGCCGGGGAGGCTTC.

The V and J genes are TRBV9 and TRBJ2-7, with D possibly TRBD2 on 6 matching bases. The germline V and J ends were trimmed by 0 bases and 6 bases, with 13 bases remaining between them. The CDR3 length is 14 residues. In germline, CDR1 is SGDLS, CDR2 YYNGEE. CDR3 region: CASSVGSSVGEQYF. Here the CDR3 DNA reads TGTGCCAGCAGCGTAGGGTCTAGCGTAGGCGAGCAGTACTTC.

The rearrangement uses TRBV7-6 and TRBJ1-6; D gene ambiguous. The germline V gene has CDR1 SGHVS and CDR2 FNYEAQ. The CDR3 runs 13 residues. Deletions cut 5 bases from V and 7 bases from J, with 9 bases between. Here the CDR3 reads CASSVEQNSPLHF. Here the CDR3 DNA reads TGTGCCAGCAGCGTAGAACAGAATTCACCCCTCCACTTT.

The V call is TRBV5-1, the J call TRBJ2-7, with a weak D call TRBD1 (6 bases). CDR1 is SGHRS, CDR2 YFSETQ, per germline. Trimming left V 3 bases short and J 8 bases short, with 18 bases between. The CDR3 covers 14 residues. CDR3 residues: CASSSRDKPLKQYF. The CDR3 DNA sequence: TGCGCCAGCAGCTCCCGGGACAAGCCCTTGAAGCAGTACTTC. The full variable domain, completed using reference TRBV5-1 and TRBJ2-7, is KAGVTQTPRYLIKTRGQQVTLSCSPISGHRSVSWYQQTPGQGLQFLFEYFSETQRNKGNFPGRFSGRQFSNSRSEMNVSTLELGDSALYLCASSSRDKPLKQYFGPGTRLTVT.

The count of this clone is one. J is TRBJ1-1 and V is TRBV29-1; 9 nucleotides align to TRBD1. The CDR3 consists of 14 residues. Germline V gene lookup returns CDR1 SQVTM and CDR2 ANQGSEA. The ends lost 6 bases at V and 8 bases at J; junction bases unmatched: 13. DNA of the CDR3: TGCAGCGTCCTGAGCTGGACAGGGGCCAGGGAAGCTTTCTTT. This sequence encodes CSVLSWTGAREAFF.

This clone was counted a single time. This chain joins TRBV15 and TRBJ1-2; maybe TRBD1 (5 bases). The germline gives CDR1 LNHNV, CDR2 YYDKDF (reference sequence). V lost 0 bases, J lost 8 bases, and 16 bases lay in between. The CDR3 is 15 amino acids. The CDR3 DNA sequence: TGTGCCACCAGCAGAGACCAGGGATCACAACGGGGCTACACCTTC. Translation gives CATSRDQGSQRGYTF.